This TCR beta chain was identified during a study of early T cells in non-severe SARS-CoV-2 infection. The overall study: Investigators sequenced bulk RNA drawn from unsorted whole blood, and chains remained unpaired.

This clonotype was counted a few times. The antigen is undetermined. The study, taken as a whole, reports: Comparison of clonotypes with VDJdb favored anti-spike CD8 responses while missing private and CD4 specificities.

The V and J ends lost 0 bases and 0 bases respectively, with 7 bases between them. CDR3 length equals 15 residues. Germline CDR1 is SGHAT and CDR2 is FQNNGV. Each cDNA molecule carried a unique molecular identifier. TCRdb re-called the 5' RACE reads with MiXCR, one entry per CDR3 protein. The sample shows roughly 83,000 distinct CDR3 sequences, 10% to 15% of them seen only once. The clonotype originates from an adult who was a healthcare worker with PCR-confirmed SARS-CoV-2 infection or an uninfected control (not recorded which). The sequencing used whole blood, collected at baseline. This chain links TRBV11-2 with TRBJ2-3, with D unresolved. The CDR3 loop is CASSLDRYSTDTQYF. The DNA of the CDR3 is TGTGCCAGCAGCTTAGATCGCTACAGCACAGATACGCAGTATTTT.